The clone carrying this T cell receptor (beta chain) appeared a single time. The target antigen is unknown. The data are from a study of cytomegalovirus exposure and HLA in healthy donors. Findings and caveats of the study: When the data were analyzed later, several of the most significant clusters appeared to be linked to common viral pathogens.

PCR used 60 Vbeta primers and 13 Jbeta primers. Data came from immunoSEQ multiplex PCR; TCRdb stores just in-frame clones and leaves some out. This table holds 96,000 or so clones, approximately 72% found once. The junction had 0 bases not matched to a gene; V was cut back by 2 bases and J by 3 bases. CDR3 length equals 14 residues. Germline V gene lookup returns CDR1 SEHNR and CDR2 FQNEAQ (reference sequence). The rearrangement joins TRBV7-9 to TRBJ2-2; 7 bases line up with TRBD1. Sequenced material: PBMCs. The TCR originated in a female donor in good health and CMV-seropositive. This chain's CDR3 is CASSLQGDTGELFF. The CDR3 DNA reads as TGTGCCAGCAGCTTACAGGGGGACACCGGGGAGCTGTTTTTT.